The sample holds many counts of the clone carrying this T cell receptor (beta chain). Its antigen is not identified. The record originates from a study of identical twins. Study-level findings and limits: Researchers reported excess low generation probability among twin-shared out-of-frame alpha sequences. Insertions were reduced in abundant cord blood beta clonotypes but not in memory repertoires.

Unique molecular identifiers were present on the cDNA, and a universal primer site came from template switching. A single record per CDR3 protein comes from TCRdb applying MiXCR to the 5' RACE reads. In the table there are some 270,000 distinct CDR3 sequences, approximately 8.6% of which are singletons. The CDR3 is 15 amino acids. With V trimmed by 3 bases and J by 7 bases, 5 bases remained unmatched. These sequences were also reported in another study, on yellow fever vaccine responses in identical twins.

This receptor was obtained from a woman between 18 and 29 years old in good health. The sequencing input was CD8+ T cells sorted from blood. The V and J genes are TRBV12-3 or TRBV12-4 and TRBJ2-1; 11 bases match TRBD1. The CDR3 region is CASSFWGQGGNEQFF. Here the CDR3 DNA reads TGTGCCAGCAGTTTTTGGGGACAGGGGGGGAATGAGCAGTTCTTC.